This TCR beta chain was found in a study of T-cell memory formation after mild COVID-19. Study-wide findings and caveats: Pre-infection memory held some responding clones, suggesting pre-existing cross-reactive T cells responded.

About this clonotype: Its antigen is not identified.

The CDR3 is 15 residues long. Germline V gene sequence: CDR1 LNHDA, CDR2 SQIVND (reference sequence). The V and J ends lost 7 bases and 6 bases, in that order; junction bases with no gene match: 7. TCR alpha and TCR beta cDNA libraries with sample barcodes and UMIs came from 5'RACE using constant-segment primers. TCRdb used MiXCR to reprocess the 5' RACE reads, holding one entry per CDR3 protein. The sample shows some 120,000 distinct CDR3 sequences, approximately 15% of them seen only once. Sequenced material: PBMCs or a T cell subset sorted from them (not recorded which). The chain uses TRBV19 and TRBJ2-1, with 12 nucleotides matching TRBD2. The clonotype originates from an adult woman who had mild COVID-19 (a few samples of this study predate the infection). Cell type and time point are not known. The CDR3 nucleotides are TGTGCCAGTACTCCCGGGACTAGCGGGTTCAATGAGCAGTTCTTC. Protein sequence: CASTPGTSGFNEQFF.